This T cell receptor (beta chain) comes out of a study of cytomegalovirus exposure and HLA in healthy donors. Study-wide background: Findings of an earlier analysis included 90 million to 120 million unique TCR beta sequences from 190 million or so T cells. Points from the study as a whole: One variant, a missense change in DCLRE1C, was linked in a later analysis to TCR beta V- and J-gene trimming.

On this clone itself: What it binds is not known.

A multiplex PCR was run with 60 Vbeta primers and 13 Jbeta primers. TCRdb's copy holds only in-frame clones and misses some; the assay was immunoSEQ multiplex PCR. The table shows about 92,000 clones, with 80% occurring only once. The sequenced sample consisted of PBMCs. The clonotype was recovered from a man aged 18 to 29 in good health and CMV-seronegative.

The CDR3 loop is CASSTQGQGDTQYF. Here the CDR3 DNA reads TGTGCCAGCAGCACCCAGGGGCAGGGAGATACGCAGTATTTT. The chain joins TRBV11-2 to TRBJ2-3, with D perhaps TRBD1 (6 bases). Germline V gene lookup returns CDR1 SGHAT and CDR2 FQNNGV. This CDR3 has 14 residues. Trimming cost V 5 bases and J 5 bases, with 14 bases left between them.